This T cell receptor beta chain was captured by sequencing in a study of blood T cell repertoires in COVID-19. Using immunoSEQ multiplex PCR, the repertoire was profiled, and TCRdb retains in-frame clones only, with some absent. The table records 270,000 or so clones, approximately 86% of them present only once. The receptor was derived from a woman aged 18-29 years with acute or convalescent COVID-19. Sample: peripheral blood.

The CDR3 coding sequence is TGTGCCAGCAGCCAGGAGCCGGGGTTCTCAGAGACCCAGTACTTC. Protein: CASSQEPGFSETQYF. The chain couples TRBV4-2 to TRBJ2-5, with D perhaps TRBD2 (5 bases). Per germline, CDR1 LGHNA and CDR2 YNFKEQ. V was shortened by 3 bases and J by 4 bases, with 15 bases between the two germline ends. CDR3 length: 15 amino acids.